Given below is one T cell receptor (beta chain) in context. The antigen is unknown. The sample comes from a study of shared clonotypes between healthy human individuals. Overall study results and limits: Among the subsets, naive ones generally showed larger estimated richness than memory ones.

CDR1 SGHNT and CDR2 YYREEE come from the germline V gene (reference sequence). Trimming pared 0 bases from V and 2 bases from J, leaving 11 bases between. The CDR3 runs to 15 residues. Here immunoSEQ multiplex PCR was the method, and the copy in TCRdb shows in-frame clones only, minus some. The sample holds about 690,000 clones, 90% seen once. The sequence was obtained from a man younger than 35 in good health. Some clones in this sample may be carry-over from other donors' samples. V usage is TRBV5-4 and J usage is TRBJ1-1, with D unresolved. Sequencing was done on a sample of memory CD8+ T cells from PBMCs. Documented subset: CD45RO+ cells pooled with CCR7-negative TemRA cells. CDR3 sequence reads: CASSLGVVVNTEAFF. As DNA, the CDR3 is TGTGCCAGCAGCTTGGGGGTTGTTGTTAACACTGAAGCTTTCTTT.